This TCR beta chain is from a study of cytomegalovirus exposure and HLA in healthy donors. Study background: Genotyping showed 81% of roughly 390 donors falling in the Caucasian-associated ancestry cluster.

Study-wide results and limits: Under in vitro conditions, a few CMV-associated chains were confirmed as specific for CMV antigens. The authors later found TCR association rates varying by HLA locus, with DRB1 most and HLA-C fewest.

As regards this clone: The antigen is not known.

PCR employed 60 Vbeta and 13 Jbeta primers. Clones were sequenced by immunoSEQ multiplex PCR, and TCRdb holds only the in-frame ones, with some missing. The sample includes about 180,000 clones, approximately 80% of them seen just once. The material sequenced was PBMCs. The clonotype was recovered from a girl between 10 and 17 years old in good health and CMV-seropositive.

CDR3 in amino acids: CASSFAGGDTQYF. CDR3 coding DNA: TGTGCCAGCAGCTTTGCGGGAGGGGATACGCAGTATTTT. The chain is built from TRBV11-2 and TRBJ2-3; TRBD2 matches 9 bases. Per germline, CDR1 SGHAT and CDR2 FQNNGV. V shed 3 bases, J shed 6 bases, and the junction held 1 base outside the gene matches. The CDR3 has 13 residues.